What follows are 3 T cell receptor beta chains derived from one specimen sequenced in a study of human T cells and chemical hapten exposure. The time point here: pre-sensitization, week 0. Treatment in this sample: therapeutic diphenylcyclopropenone sensitization with weekly scalp DPC. TCRdb recomputed calls from the RACE reads with MiXCR, one row per CDR3 protein. The profile shows approximately 90,000 distinct CDR3 sequences, around 8.8% of them singletons. This sample comprised whole blood, obtained in connection with sensitization to the hapten diphenylcyclopropenone (DPC). The receptor source for this set is a man between 40 and 49 years old with alopecia areata. Some clones in this sample may be carry-over from other donors' samples.

The chain couples TRBV2 to TRBJ2-7; D not certain. The V and J ends lost 2 bases and 5 bases respectively, with 13 bases between them. The CDR3 contains 14 residues. Germline V gene data show CDR1 as SNHLY and CDR2 as FYNNEI. The CDR3 loop reads CASSELRWFDEQYF. In DNA form, the CDR3 reads TGTGCCAGCAGTGAACTACGCTGGTTCGACGAGCAGTACTTC. Looking up the rest from reference TRBV2 and TRBJ2-7 gives the full variable domain: EPEVTQTPSHQVTQMGQEVILRCVPISNHLYFYWYRQILGQKVEFLVSFYNNEISEKSEIFDDQFSVERPDGSNFTLKIRSTKLEDSAMYFCASSELRWFDEQYFGPGTRLTVT.

The gene calls are TRBV28 and TRBJ2-3; TRBD2 agrees at 9 bases. The CDR3 is 17 amino acids. Germline V gene lookup returns CDR1 MDHEN and CDR2 SYDVKM. The V segment lost 2 bases and the J segment 2 bases; nucleotides outside the gene matches: 8. The CDR3 loop reads CASSLRATSGSTDTQYF. The CDR3 DNA follows: TGTGCCAGCAGTTTACGCGCGACTAGCGGCTCCACAGATACGCAGTATTTT. Complete variable domain (other parts from reference TRBV28 and TRBJ2-3): DVKVTQSSRYLVKRTGEKVFLECVQDMDHENMFWYRQDPGLGLRLIYFSYDVKMKEKGDIPEGYSVSREKKERFSLILESASTNQTSMYLCASSLRATSGSTDTQYFGPGTRLTVL.

A remark on this clonotype: The CDR3 does not close with the conserved phenylalanine or tryptophan, likely indicating a read error. The chain uses TRBV12-3 or TRBV12-4 and TRBJ2-3, with D tentatively TRBD1 (6 bases). The V gene lost 6 bases and the J gene lost 4 bases, with 11 bases spanning the gap. CDR3 length equals 13 residues. The CDR3 is CASRRTEADTQYY. As DNA, the CDR3 is TGTGCCAGCAGGAGGACAGAGGCAGATACGCAGTATTAT.